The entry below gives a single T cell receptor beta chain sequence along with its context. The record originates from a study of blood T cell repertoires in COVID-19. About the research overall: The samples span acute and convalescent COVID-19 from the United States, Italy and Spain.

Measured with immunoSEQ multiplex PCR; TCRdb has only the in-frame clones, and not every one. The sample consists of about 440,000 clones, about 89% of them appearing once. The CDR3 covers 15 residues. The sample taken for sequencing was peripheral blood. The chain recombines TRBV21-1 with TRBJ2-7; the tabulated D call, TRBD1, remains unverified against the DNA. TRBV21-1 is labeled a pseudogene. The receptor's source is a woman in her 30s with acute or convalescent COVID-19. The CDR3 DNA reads TGTGCCAGCAATGCTGACCGGGACAGGGGGTACGAGCAGTACTTC. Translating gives CASNADRDRGYEQYF.